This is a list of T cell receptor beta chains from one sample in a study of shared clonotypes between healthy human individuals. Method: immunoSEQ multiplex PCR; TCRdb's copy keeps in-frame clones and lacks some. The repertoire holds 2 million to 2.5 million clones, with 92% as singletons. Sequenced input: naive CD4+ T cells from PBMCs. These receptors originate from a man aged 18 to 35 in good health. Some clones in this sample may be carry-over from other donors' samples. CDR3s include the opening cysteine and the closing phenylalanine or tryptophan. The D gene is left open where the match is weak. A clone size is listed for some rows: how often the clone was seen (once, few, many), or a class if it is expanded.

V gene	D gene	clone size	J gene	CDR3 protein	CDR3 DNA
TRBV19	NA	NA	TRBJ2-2	CASIYDGGKGTGELFF	TGTGCCAGTATTTATGATGGCGGGAAGGGCACCGGGGAGCTGTTTTTT
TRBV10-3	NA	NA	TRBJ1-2	CAISQQGIPPKGYTF	TGTGCCATCAGTCAACAGGGTATCCCTCCTAAAGGCTACACCTTC
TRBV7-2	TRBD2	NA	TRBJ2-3	CASSLKSGGSTDTQYF	TGTGCCAGCAGCTTGAAGAGCGGGGGCAGCACAGATACGCAGTATTTT
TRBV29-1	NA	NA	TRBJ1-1	CSAAGTEYGNTEAFF	TGCAGCGCAGCTGGGACCGAATACGGGAACACTGAAGCTTTCTTT
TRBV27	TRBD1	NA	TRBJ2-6	CASSWAGGSGANVLTF	TGTGCCAGCAGTTGGGCAGGGGGCTCTGGGGCCAACGTCCTGACTTTC
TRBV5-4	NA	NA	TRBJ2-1	CASSLFSYSGSYNEQFF	TGTGCCAGCAGCTTGTTTTCTTACTCCGGGAGCTACAATGAGCAGTTCTTC
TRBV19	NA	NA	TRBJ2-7	CASSIDRWSPYEQYF	TGTGCCAGTAGTATAGATCGTTGGAGTCCCTACGAGCAGTACTTC
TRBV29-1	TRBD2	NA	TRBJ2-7	CSVETPTSGGSYEQYF	TGCAGCGTTGAGACCCCAACTAGCGGGGGGTCCTACGAGCAGTACTTC
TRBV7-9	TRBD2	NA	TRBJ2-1	CASSVGVTAGGEGEQFF	TGTGCCAGCAGCGTAGGGGTGACAGCGGGAGGAGAGGGGGAGCAGTTCTTC
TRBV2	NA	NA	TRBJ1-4	CASSAGNEKLFF	TGTGCCAGCAGTGCTGGGAATGAAAAACTGTTTTTT
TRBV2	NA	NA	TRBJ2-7	CASSENIRDGRLF	TGTGCCAGCAGTGAAAATATCCGGGATGGACGTTTGTTC
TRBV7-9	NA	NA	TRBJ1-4	CASSLVNEKLFF	TGTGCCAGCAGCTTAGTGAATGAAAAACTGTTTTTT
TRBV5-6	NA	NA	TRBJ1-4	CASSLRQGVGEKLFF	TGTGCCAGCAGCTTGCGTCAAGGGGTCGGTGAAAAACTGTTTTTT
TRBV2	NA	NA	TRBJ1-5	CASSGDGDQPQHF	TGTGCCAGCAGTGGGGACGGCGATCAGCCCCAGCATTTT
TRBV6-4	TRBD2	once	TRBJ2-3	CASSDPGEGDTQYF	TGTGCCAGCAGTGACCCTGGGGAGGGGGATACGCAGTATTTT
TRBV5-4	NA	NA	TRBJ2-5	CASSLETGRQETQYF	TGTGCCAGCAGCTTGGAGACAGGTCGGCAAGAGACCCAGTACTTC
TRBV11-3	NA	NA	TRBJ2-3	CASSYQGIDTQYF	TGTGCCAGCAGCTACCAGGGAATCGATACGCAGTATTTT
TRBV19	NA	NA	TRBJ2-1	CASSILQGPYNEQFF	TGTGCCAGTAGTATCTTGCAGGGTCCCTACAATGAGCAGTTCTTC
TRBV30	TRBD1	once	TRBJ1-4	CAWSLQGQGWLQSEKLFF	TGTGCCTGGAGCTTGCAGGGACAGGGGTGGCTGCAATCGGAAAAACTGTTTTTT
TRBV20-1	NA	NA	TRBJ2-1	CSAGAGVWRFF	TGCAGTGCAGGGGCTGGGGTGTGGCGGTTCTTC
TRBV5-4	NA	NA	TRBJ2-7	CASSLAQSYEQYF	TGTGCCAGCAGCTTGGCCCAGTCCTACGAGCAGTACTTC
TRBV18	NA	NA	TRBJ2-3	CASSPPGTDTQYF	TGTGCCAGCTCACCTCCGGGCACAGATACGCAGTATTTT
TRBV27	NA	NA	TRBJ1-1	CASSFLGRNTEAFF	TGTGCCAGCAGTTTCCTGGGACGGAACACTGAAGCTTTCTTT
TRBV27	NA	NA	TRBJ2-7	CASSLSRGEQYF	TGTGCCAGCAGTTTATCAAGGGGAGAGCAGTACTTC
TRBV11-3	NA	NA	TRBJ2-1	CASSLGEYRTGSAEQFF	TGTGCCAGCAGCTTAGGAGAATACCGGACGGGCTCCGCTGAGCAGTTCTTC
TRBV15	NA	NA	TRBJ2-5	CATSRDRGRDQETQYF	TGTGCCACCAGCAGAGATCGGGGACGGGACCAAGAGACCCAGTACTTC
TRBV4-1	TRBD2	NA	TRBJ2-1	CASSRWAGGDNEQFF	TGCGCCAGCAGCCGGTGGGCGGGAGGCGACAATGAGCAGTTCTTC
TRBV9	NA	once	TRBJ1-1	CASSGSARGNTEAFF	TGTGCCAGCAGCGGATCCGCAAGGGGTAACACTGAAGCTTTCTTT
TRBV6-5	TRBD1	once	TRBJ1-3	CASSFSGTGGRNTIYF	TGTGCCAGCAGTTTCTCCGGGACAGGGGGGAGGAACACCATATATTTT
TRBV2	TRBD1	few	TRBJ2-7	CASTWDSYEQYF	TGTGCCAGCACCTGGGACAGCTACGAGCAGTACTTC
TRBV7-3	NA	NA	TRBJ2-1	CASSLTGNGFNEQFF	TGTGCCAGCAGCTTAACGGGGAACGGGTTCAATGAGCAGTTCTTC
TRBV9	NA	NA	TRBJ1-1	CASSGRERPTEAFF	TGTGCCAGCAGCGGGCGGGAGAGGCCCACTGAAGCTTTCTTT
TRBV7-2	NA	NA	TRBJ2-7	CASSFQGTSSYEQYF	TGTGCCAGCAGTTTCCAGGGGACATCTTCCTACGAGCAGTACTTC
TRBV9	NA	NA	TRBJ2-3	CASSVDQKGGTDTQYF	TGTGCCAGCAGCGTAGACCAAAAGGGGGGCACAGATACGCAGTATTTT
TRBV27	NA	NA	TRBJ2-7	CASHPDLRGGEQYF	TGTGCCAGCCACCCGGACCTCAGGGGCGGCGAGCAGTACTTC
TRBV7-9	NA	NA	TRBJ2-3	CASSSRDLKPDTQYF	TGTGCCAGCAGCTCGCGGGACTTAAAACCAGATACGCAGTATTTT
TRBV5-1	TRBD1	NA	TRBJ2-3	CASSSRSTLDRGQEGTQYF	TGCGCCAGCAGCTCGCGATCAACCTTAGACAGGGGGCAAGAGGGTACGCAGTATTTT
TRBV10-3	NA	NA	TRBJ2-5	CAISESTGEVTQYF	TGTGCCATCAGTGAGTCAACAGGGGAGGTGACCCAGTACTTC
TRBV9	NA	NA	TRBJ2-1	CASSVATRGNEQFF	TGTGCCAGCAGCGTAGCTACGAGGGGCAATGAGCAGTTCTTC
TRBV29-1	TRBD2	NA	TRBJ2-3	CSVWTSGRTDTQYF	TGCAGCGTTTGGACTAGCGGGAGAACAGATACGCAGTATTTT
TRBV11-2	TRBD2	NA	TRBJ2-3	CASSLGLAGVFTDTQYF	TGTGCCAGCAGCTTAGGACTAGCGGGGGTATTCACAGATACGCAGTATTTT
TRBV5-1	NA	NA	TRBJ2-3	CASSTQAGSTDTQYF	TGCGCCAGCAGCACCCAAGCGGGCAGCACAGATACGCAGTATTTT
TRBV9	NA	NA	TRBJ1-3	CASSGWTDSSGNTIYF	TGTGCCAGCAGCGGATGGACCGACAGCTCTGGAAACACCATATATTTT
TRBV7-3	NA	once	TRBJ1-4	CASSLMSGANEKLFF	TGTGCCAGCAGCTTAATGTCGGGAGCTAATGAAAAACTGTTTTTT
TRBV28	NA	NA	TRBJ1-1	CASRKQSGVSTEAFF	TGTGCCAGCAGAAAGCAATCAGGGGTTAGCACTGAAGCTTTCTTT
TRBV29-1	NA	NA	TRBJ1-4	CSVYGDPTNEKLFF	TGCAGCGTTTACGGAGACCCAACTAATGAAAAACTGTTTTTT
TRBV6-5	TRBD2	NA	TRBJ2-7	CASSYRREHYEQYF	TGTGCCAGCAGTTACCGGCGGGAGCACTACGAGCAGTACTTC
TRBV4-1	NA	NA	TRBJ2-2	CASSQGGQGELFF	TGCGCCAGCAGCCAAGGCGGGCAGGGGGAGCTGTTTTTT
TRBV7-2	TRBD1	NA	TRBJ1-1	CASSLTGTGLSMNTEAFF	TGTGCCAGCAGCTTGACCGGGACAGGGCTTAGCATGAACACTGAAGCTTTCTTT
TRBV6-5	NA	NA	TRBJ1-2	CASSYSDRPGGYTF	TGTGCCAGCAGTTACTCGGATCGACCTGGGGGCTACACCTTC
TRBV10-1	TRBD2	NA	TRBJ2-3	CASSETSGGPSHTQYF	TGCGCCAGCAGTGAGACTAGCGGGGGTCCCAGTCATACGCAGTATTTT
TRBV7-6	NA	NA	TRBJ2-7	CASSPRQVKTSYEQYF	TGTGCCAGCAGCCCTAGACAGGTCAAAACCTCCTACGAGCAGTACTTC
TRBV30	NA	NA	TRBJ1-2	CAWSVNRGFGNYGYTF	TGTGCCTGGAGTGTGAATCGCGGTTTCGGAAACTATGGCTACACCTTC
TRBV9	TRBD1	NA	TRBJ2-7	CASSMTGDEQYF	TGTGCCAGCAGCATGACAGGGGACGAGCAGTACTTC
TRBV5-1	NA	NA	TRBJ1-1	CASSSSVNTEAFF	TGCGCCAGCAGCTCATCCGTGAACACTGAAGCTTTCTTT